The next 23 T cell receptor beta chains were all read from a single sample in a study of control samples from healthy donors and cancer patients. Assay used: immunoSEQ multiplex PCR; TCRdb lists only in-frame clones, some missing. The sample consists of roughly 130,000 clones, about 91% of them appearing once. Material: blood. These receptors were taken from a man between 18 and 35 years old in good health.

This clone appeared once. The chain uses TRBV7-7 and TRBJ2-1, with a weak D call TRBD1 (5 bases). Between the trimmed V and J ends, which lost 2 bases and 7 bases, there was a span of 9 bases. Germline V gene sequence: CDR1 SSHAT, CDR2 FNYEAQ (reference sequence). There are 13 residues in the CDR3. The CDR3 protein is CASSLRGKNEQFF. CDR3 nucleotides: TGTGCCAGCAGCTTAAGGGGTAAAAATGAGCAGTTCTTC.

J is TRBJ2-7 and V is TRBV5-1, with 9 bases fitting TRBD1. The germline V gene has CDR1 SGHRS and CDR2 YFSETQ. This CDR3 is built from 14 residues. Losses at the gene ends were 3 bases for V and 2 bases for J; bases not matched to a gene: 3. Written as DNA, the CDR3 is TGCGCCAGCAGCTGGGGGGACAGGGCCTACGAGCAGTACTTC. This encodes CASSWGDRAYEQYF. Looking up the rest from reference TRBV5-1 and TRBJ2-7 gives the full variable domain: KAGVTQTPRYLIKTRGQQVTLSCSPISGHRSVSWYQQTPGQGLQFLFEYFSETQRNKGNFPGRFSGRQFSNSRSEMNVSTLELGDSALYLCASSWGDRAYEQYFGPGTRLTVT.

The chain carries TRBV28 and TRBJ1-1, with 8 bases matching TRBD1. Germline trimming cut 0 bases from V and 5 bases from J; bases unmatched to any gene: 5. Germline CDR1 MDHEN, CDR2 SYDVKM. The CDR3 contains 15 residues. CDR3 DNA sequence: TGTGCCAGCAGTTTATGGAGACAGGGGAAGACTGAAGCTTTCTTT. Its protein is CASSLWRQGKTEAFF. The entire variable domain, with the rest obtained from reference TRBV28 and TRBJ1-1, is as follows: DVKVTQSSRYLVKRTGEKVFLECVQDMDHENMFWYRQDPGLGLRLIYFSYDVKMKEKGDIPEGYSVSREKKERFSLILESASTNQTSMYLCASSLWRQGKTEAFFGQGTRLTVV.

The chain has TRBV12-3 or TRBV12-4 and TRBJ2-5; D gene ambiguous. V was shortened by 1 base and J by 1 base, with 4 bases between the two germline ends. The CDR3 runs 13 residues. The CDR3 DNA sequence: TGTGCCAGCAGTTTAGACAGCCAAGAGACCCAGTACTTC. This gives the protein CASSLDSQETQYF.

The chain recombines TRBV5-5 with TRBJ1-4; tentative D call: TRBD1 (5 bases). This CDR3 is 14 amino acids long. Germline V gene sequence: CDR1 SGHKS, CDR2 YYEKEE (reference sequence). Deletions cut 0 bases from V and 2 bases from J, with 5 bases between. CDR3 in DNA: TGTGCCAGCAGCTTGGCAGGGACTAATGAAAAACTGTTTTTT. Amino acids: CASSLAGTNEKLFF.

This sequence joins TRBV5-1 and TRBJ2-3; 8 positions match TRBD1. This CDR3 has 15 residues. J lost 0 bases, V lost 6 bases, and 6 bases had no gene match. The germline CDR1 and CDR2 sequences are SGHRS and YFSETQ. CDR3 in amino acids: CASTGGQGSTDTQYF. The DNA for the CDR3 is TGCGCCAGCACCGGAGGACAGGGCAGCACAGATACGCAGTATTTT.

V usage is TRBV5-1 and J usage is TRBJ2-3; the match to TRBD2 covers 8 bases. From germline, CDR1 is SGHRS and CDR2 YFSETQ. The CDR3 spans 19 residues. The V segment lost 0 bases and the J segment 0 bases; nucleotides outside the gene matches: 12. CDR3 nucleotide sequence: TGCGCCAGCAGCTTGGTAGGTGGTAGCGGGGTTGCTAGCACAGATACGCAGTATTTT. It codes for CASSLVGGSGVASTDTQYF.

V gene TRBV10-3 combines with J gene TRBJ1-2; TRBD1 is a possible D gene (5 bases). This CDR3 comprises 12 residues. Germline lookup yields CDR1 ENHRY and CDR2 SYGVKD. V lost 5 bases and J 8 bases, leaving 12 bases between the germline ends. DNA of the CDR3: TGTGCCATCAGTCCCGGGGGGGTAGGCTACACCTTC. Translated: CAISPGGVGYTF.

V is TRBV5-1 and J is TRBJ1-1; D call uncertain. The length of the CDR3 is 16 residues. Germline V gene lookup returns CDR1 SGHRS and CDR2 YFSETQ. Trimming stripped 0 bases from V and 0 bases from J, with 12 bases between. DNA of the CDR3: TGCGCCAGCAGCTTGGATCTGGGCTCAATGAACACTGAAGCTTTCTTT. Translating it yields CASSLDLGSMNTEAFF. The full variable domain, its missing parts supplied by reference TRBV5-1 and TRBJ1-1, is KAGVTQTPRYLIKTRGQQVTLSCSPISGHRSVSWYQQTPGQGLQFLFEYFSETQRNKGNFPGRFSGRQFSNSRSEMNVSTLELGDSALYLCASSLDLGSMNTEAFFGQGTRLTVV.

CDR3 protein: CASSLVAGENEKLFF. The CDR3 DNA is TGCGCCAGCAGCTTGGTGGCAGGAGAAAATGAAAAACTGTTTTTT. The gene calls are TRBV5-1 and TRBJ1-4; no clear D gene. V was trimmed by 0 bases and J by 5 bases, leaving 11 bases between them. Per germline, CDR1 SGHRS and CDR2 YFSETQ. CDR3 size: 15 residues.

The rearrangement joins TRBV6-5 to TRBJ2-7; D is possibly TRBD1 (6 bases). CDR3 length: 15 residues. Germline V gene sequence: CDR1 MNHEY, CDR2 SVGAGI. Trimming left V 0 bases short and J 1 base short, with 10 bases between. The CDR3 protein is CASSYSAGASYEQYF. In DNA form, the CDR3 reads TGTGCCAGCAGTTACTCGGCAGGGGCTTCCTACGAGCAGTACTTC.

In its sample, this clone was seen once. The chain carries TRBV6-5 and TRBJ1-1, with D hard to call. This CDR3 has 12 residues. V lost 6 bases and J lost 6, with 11 bases in between. Germline V gives CDR1 MNHEY, CDR2 SVGAGI. CDR3 amino acids: CASRPDLAEAFF. The CDR3 coding sequence is TGTGCCAGCAGGCCGGACCTCGCTGAAGCTTTCTTT.

V and J are TRBV19 and TRBJ2-1; 8 nucleotides match TRBD2. The germline CDR1 and CDR2 sequences are LNHDA and SQIVND (reference sequence). The CDR3 extends over 16 amino acids. With V trimmed by 3 bases and J by 7 bases, 11 bases remained unmatched. The CDR3 loop reads CASSMSYGGAGNEQFF. The CDR3 DNA reads as TGTGCCAGTAGTATGTCGTACGGGGGGGCCGGTAATGAGCAGTTCTTC.

The chain couples TRBV20-1 to TRBJ1-1; 7 positions agree with TRBD1. Trimming at V came to 3 bases and at J to 8 bases, leaving 3 bases not matched to a gene. The germline CDR1 and CDR2 sequences are DFQATT and SNEGSKA (reference sequence). This CDR3 region has 11 residues. CDR3 sequence reads: CSARKDREAFF. The CDR3 DNA reads TGCAGTGCTAGGAAGGACAGGGAAGCTTTCTTT.

The chain uses TRBV7-9 and TRBJ1-4; 7 nucleotides align to TRBD1. J was trimmed by 6 bases and V by 5 bases; bases with no gene match: 6. Germline lookup yields CDR1 SEHNR and CDR2 FQNEAQ (reference sequence). The CDR3 is made up of 14 amino acids. CDR3 amino acids: CASSHRGLDEKLFF. The DNA of the CDR3 is TGTGCCAGCAGCCACAGGGGTCTGGATGAAAAACTGTTTTTT.

The gene calls are TRBV27 and TRBJ1-4, with TRBD1 identical over 7 bases. This CDR3 comprises 18 residues. The germline gives CDR1 MNHEY, CDR2 SMNVEV (reference sequence). Trimming at V came to 0 bases and at J to 2 bases, leaving 9 bases not matched to a gene. CDR3 in amino acids: CASSLSYRGSETNEKLFF. The CDR3 DNA follows: TGTGCCAGCAGTTTATCGTACAGGGGATCAGAGACTAATGAAAAACTGTTTTTT.

The J gene is TRBJ2-1, the V gene TRBV7-2; tentatively, D is TRBD1 (5 bases). V lost 7 bases, J lost 2 bases, and 12 bases lay in between. The CDR3 runs 14 residues. The V gene's germline CDR1 is SGHTA and CDR2 FQGNSA. The CDR3 sequence is CASTSTGTYNEQFF. The CDR3 nucleotides are TGTGCCAGCACCTCAACAGGCACCTACAATGAGCAGTTCTTC.

The rearrangement joins TRBV5-6 to TRBJ2-5; 9 bases match TRBD1. The V gene's germline CDR1 is SGHDT and CDR2 YYEEEE. This CDR3 contains 14 residues. V lost 7 bases to trimming and J lost 4 bases; unmatched junction nucleotides: 8. The CDR3 loop reads CASQRDRVAETQYF. The CDR3 region has the DNA TGTGCCAGCCAACGGGACAGGGTGGCAGAGACCCAGTACTTC.

The chain recombines TRBV9 with TRBJ2-2, with TRBD2 matching 7 bases. The CDR3 consists of 16 residues. V dropped 0 bases and J dropped 0; count of bases not matched to a gene: 2. CDR1 and CDR2 from the germline V gene are SGDLS and YYNGEE. DNA of the CDR3: TGTGCCAGCAGCGTAGATCTAGCGGCGAACACCGGGGAGCTGTTTTTT. It translates to CASSVDLAANTGELFF.

This clone was seen a handful of times. V gene TRBV2 combines with J gene TRBJ1-5; D call uncertain. This CDR3 comprises 13 residues. The germline V and J ends were trimmed by 1 base and 6 bases, with 7 bases remaining between them. Germline CDR1 is SNHLY and CDR2 is FYNNEI. DNA for the CDR3: TGTGCCAGCAGTGAAGTGTCGTTTCAGCCCCAGCATTTT. Translated: CASSEVSFQPQHF.

The rearrangement uses TRBV11-2 and TRBJ2-7, with 11 nucleotides matching TRBD1. V shed 5 bases and J 7 bases; nucleotides not matched to a gene: 7. The length of the CDR3 is 14 residues. Looked up from germline, CDR1 is SGHAT and CDR2 is FQNNGV. The CDR3 here is CASSGTGGSIEQYF. CDR3 coding DNA: TGTGCCAGCAGCGGGACAGGGGGATCAATAGAGCAGTACTTC.

The sample holds one count of this clone. The CDR3 here is CATSNYRGSGELFF. The CDR3 DNA sequence: TGTGCCACCAGCAACTACAGGGGGAGCGGGGAGCTGTTTTTT. The chain has TRBV15 and TRBJ2-2, with TRBD1 matching over 8 bases. The ends lost 4 bases at V and 7 bases at J; junction bases unmatched: 5. The CDR3 runs 14 residues. Germline lookup yields CDR1 LNHNV and CDR2 YYDKDF (reference sequence).

The genes are TRBV3-1 (or the pseudogene TRBV3-2) and TRBJ1-6; D uncertain. V was clipped by 2 bases and J by 7 bases, with 12 bases between them. This CDR3 spans 15 amino acids. CDR1 and CDR2 from the germline V gene are LGHDT and YNNKEL (reference sequence). The DNA for the CDR3 is TGTGCCAGCAGCCAAATCGGCGGTAGGAATTCACCCCTCCACTTT. Translated, it gives CASSQIGGRNSPLHF.